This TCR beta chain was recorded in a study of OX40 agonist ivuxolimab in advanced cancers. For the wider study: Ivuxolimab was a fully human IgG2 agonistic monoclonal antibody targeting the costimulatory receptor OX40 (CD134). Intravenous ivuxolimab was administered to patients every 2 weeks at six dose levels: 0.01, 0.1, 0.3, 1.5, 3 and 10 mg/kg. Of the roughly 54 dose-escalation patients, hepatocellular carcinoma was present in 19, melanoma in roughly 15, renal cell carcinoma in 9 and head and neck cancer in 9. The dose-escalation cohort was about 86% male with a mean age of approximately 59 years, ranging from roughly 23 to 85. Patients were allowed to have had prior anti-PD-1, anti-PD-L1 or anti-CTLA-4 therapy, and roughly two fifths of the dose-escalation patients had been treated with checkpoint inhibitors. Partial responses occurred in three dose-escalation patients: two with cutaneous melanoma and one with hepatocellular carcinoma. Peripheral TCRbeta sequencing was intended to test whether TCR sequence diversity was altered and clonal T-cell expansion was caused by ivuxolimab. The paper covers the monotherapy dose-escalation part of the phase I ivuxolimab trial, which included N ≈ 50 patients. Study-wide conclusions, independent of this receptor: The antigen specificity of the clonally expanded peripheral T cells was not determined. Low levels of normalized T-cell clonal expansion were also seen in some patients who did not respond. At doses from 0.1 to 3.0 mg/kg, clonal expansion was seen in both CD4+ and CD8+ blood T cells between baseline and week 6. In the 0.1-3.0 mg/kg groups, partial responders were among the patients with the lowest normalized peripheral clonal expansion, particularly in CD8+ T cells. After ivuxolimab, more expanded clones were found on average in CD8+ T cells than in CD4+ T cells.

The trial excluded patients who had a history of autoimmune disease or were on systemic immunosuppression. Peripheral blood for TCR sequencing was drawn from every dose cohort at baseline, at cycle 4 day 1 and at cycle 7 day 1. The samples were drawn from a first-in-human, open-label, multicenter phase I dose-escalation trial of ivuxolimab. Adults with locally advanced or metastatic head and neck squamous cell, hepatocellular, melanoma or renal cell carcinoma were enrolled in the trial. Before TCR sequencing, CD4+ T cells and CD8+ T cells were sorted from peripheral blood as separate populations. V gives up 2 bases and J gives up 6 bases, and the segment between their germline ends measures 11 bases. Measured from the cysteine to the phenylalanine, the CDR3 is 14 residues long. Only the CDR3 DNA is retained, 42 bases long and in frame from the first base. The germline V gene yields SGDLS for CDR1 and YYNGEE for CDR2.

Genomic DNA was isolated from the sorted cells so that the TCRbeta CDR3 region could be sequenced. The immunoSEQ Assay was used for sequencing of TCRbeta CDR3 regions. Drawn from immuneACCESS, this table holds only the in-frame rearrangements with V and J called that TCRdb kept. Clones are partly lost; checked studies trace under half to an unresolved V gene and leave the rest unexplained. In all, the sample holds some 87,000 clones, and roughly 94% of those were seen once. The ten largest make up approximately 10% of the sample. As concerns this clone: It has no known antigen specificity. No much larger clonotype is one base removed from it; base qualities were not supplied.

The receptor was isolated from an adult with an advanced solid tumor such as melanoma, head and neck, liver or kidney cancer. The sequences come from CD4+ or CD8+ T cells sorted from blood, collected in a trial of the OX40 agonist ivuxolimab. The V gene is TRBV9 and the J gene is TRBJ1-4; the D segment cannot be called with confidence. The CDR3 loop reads CASSVEAVDEKLFF. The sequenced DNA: TGTGCCAGCAGCGTGGAGGCAGTTGATGAAAAACTGTTTTTT. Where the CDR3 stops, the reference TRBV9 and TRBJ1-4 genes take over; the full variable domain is DSGVTQTPKHLITATGQRVTLRCSPRSGDLSVYWYQQSLDQGLQFLIQYYNGEERAKGNILERFSAQQFPDLHSELNLSSLELGDSALYFCASSVEAVDEKLFFGSGTQLSVL.